The 16 T cell receptor beta chains presented below share a single source sample, sequenced in a study of blood T cell repertoires in COVID-19. The data were produced by immunoSEQ multiplex PCR, yet TCRdb's version contains in-frame clones alone and is incomplete. Of about 220,000 clones in the sample, about four fifths were seen once. The source material was peripheral blood. These receptors were collected from a woman aged 25 to 39 who had recovered from COVID-19.

Comment on this clone: The sample carries other DNA sequences with the same CDR3. The chain carries TRBV9 and TRBJ2-7, with 10 bases aligning to TRBD1. Germline CDR1 SGDLS, CDR2 YYNGEE. This CDR3 comprises 14 residues. V lost 2 bases to trimming and J lost 4 bases; unmatched junction nucleotides: 3. Written as DNA, the CDR3 is TGTGCCAGCAGCGTCGGGACAGGGGTATACGAGCAGTACTTC. Amino acid sequence: CASSVGTGVYEQYF.

This clone came up a few times. The chain combines TRBV7-9 with TRBJ1-3; no clear D. CDR3 size: 14 residues. V lost 5 bases and J lost 2, with 10 bases in between. CDR1 and CDR2 from the germline V gene are SEHNR and FQNEAQ (reference sequence). CDR3 bases: TGTGCCAGCAGCCGGAGCACGACTGGAAACACCATATATTTT. It specifies CASSRSTTGNTIYF.

This sequence joins TRBV3-1 (or the pseudogene TRBV3-2) and TRBJ2-5, with 12 bases lining up with TRBD2. This CDR3 comprises 18 residues. Germline CDR1 LGHDT, CDR2 YNNKEL (reference sequence). Losses at the gene ends were 0 bases for V and 0 bases for J; bases not matched to a gene: 5. CDR3 sequence: CASSQELRLAGDQETQYF. The CDR3 DNA reads as TGTGCCAGCAGCCAAGAACTGAGACTAGCGGGAGACCAAGAGACCCAGTACTTC.

This chain connects TRBV14 to TRBJ2-7, with 10 bases lining up with TRBD1. The CDR3 totals 16 residues. Trimming at V came to 4 bases and at J to 0 bases, leaving 6 bases not matched to a gene. Germline values: CDR1 SGHDN, CDR2 FVKESK. As DNA, the CDR3 is TGTGCCAGCAGCCGATGGACAGGGGGTGCCTCCTACGAGCAGTACTTC. This codes for CASSRWTGGASYEQYF.

The chain links TRBV28 to TRBJ1-2; D gene ambiguous. The germline V gene encodes CDR1 MDHEN and CDR2 SYDVKM. The CDR3 spans 12 residues. The V gene lost 1 base and the J gene lost 8 bases, with 8 bases spanning the gap. The CDR3 bases are TGTGCCAGCAGTTTATACAGCTCAGGCTACACCTTC. It specifies CASSLYSSGYTF.

This clone was seen a single time. This chain links TRBV5-4 with TRBJ2-6; maybe TRBD1 (5 bases). Germline CDR1 and CDR2: SGHNT and YYREEE (reference sequence). The ends were cut back, 3 bases at V and 4 bases at J, with 14 bases in the middle. CDR3 length: 16 residues. CDR3 protein: CASSSGAVSGANVLTF. The CDR3 DNA reads TGTGCCAGCAGCTCTGGGGCGGTCTCAGGGGCCAACGTCCTGACTTTC.

The CDR3 bases are TGTGCCAGTAGTGGCGGGAGCCGGTACGAGCAGTACTTC. It specifies CASSGGSRYEQYF. The rearrangement joins TRBV19 to TRBJ2-7; 7 nucleotides agree with TRBD2. This CDR3 comprises 13 residues. Germline CDR1 reads LNHDA; CDR2 reads SQIVND (reference sequence). The V gene end was trimmed by 5 bases and the J gene end by 4 bases; junction bases not matched to a gene: 5.

This chain links TRBV3-1 (or the pseudogene TRBV3-2) with TRBJ2-1; D gene uncertain. The V end lost 0 bases, the J end lost 5 bases, and 5 bases lay between the germline ends. The CDR3 extends over 13 amino acids. Per the germline V gene, CDR1 is LGHDT and CDR2 is YNNKEL (reference sequence). The CDR3 here is CASSQELNNEQFF. Here the CDR3 DNA reads TGTGCCAGCAGCCAAGAACTAAACAATGAGCAGTTCTTC.

J is TRBJ2-5 and V is TRBV6-5; 10 nucleotides align to TRBD1. The ends lost 2 bases at V and 1 base at J; junction bases unmatched: 4. CDR3 size: 16 residues. Germline V lookup: CDR1 MNHEY, CDR2 SVGAGI. The CDR3 nucleotides are TGTGCCAGCAGTTACCTGGACAGGGGGTCCCAAGAGACCCAGTACTTC. Translation: CASSYLDRGSQETQYF.

This chain joins TRBV7-6 and TRBJ2-7; TRBD2 agrees at 13 bases. Germline V gives CDR1 SGHVS, CDR2 FNYEAQ. This CDR3 is built from 15 residues. V was pared by 5 bases and J by 6 bases, with 7 bases of the junction left unmatched. In DNA, the CDR3 is TGTGCCAGCAGCCAAGGACTAGCGGGAGTTTCCGAGCAGTACTTC. It encodes CASSQGLAGVSEQYF.

In its sample, this clone was seen a few times. V and J are TRBV19 and TRBJ1-2, with no clear D. CDR3 length equals 15 residues. V dropped 7 bases and J dropped 2 bases, with 17 bases sitting between them. Per the germline V gene, CDR1 is LNHDA and CDR2 is SQIVND (reference sequence). The CDR3 reads CASTSVGGANYGYTF. The CDR3 bases are TGTGCCAGTACTTCCGTCGGAGGAGCAAACTATGGCTACACCTTC.

The V and J genes are TRBV7-2 and TRBJ2-2, with a tentative D call TRBD2 (6 bases). Per the germline V gene, CDR1 is SGHTA and CDR2 is FQGNSA. The CDR3 sequence is 16 residues long. V lost 4 bases, J lost 7 bases, and 19 bases lay in between. CDR3 DNA: TGTGCCAGCAGCTCGACAGTTCCCTGGGGGGTCGGGGAGCTGTTTTTT. It is translated as CASSSTVPWGVGELFF.

DNA for the CDR3: TGTGCCAGCAGTTTAGGAGGCCCGGCAGATACGCAGTATTTT. Protein: CASSLGGPADTQYF. The chain links TRBV28 to TRBJ2-3; a weak D match, TRBD2 (5 bases). CDR3 length: 14 residues. In germline, CDR1 is MDHEN, CDR2 SYDVKM. V was trimmed by 2 bases and J by 4 bases, leaving 10 bases between them.

The CDR3 DNA follows: TGTGCCTGGAGTGCGAGCCCGCTACAAGAGACCCAGTACTTC. This codes for CAWSASPLQETQYF. The rearrangement joins TRBV30 to TRBJ2-5; the D is unclear. With 1 base removed from V and 2 bases from J, the gap between germline ends came to 11 bases. The CDR3 totals 14 residues. Germline V CDR1 and CDR2: GTSNPN, SVGIG (reference sequence).

This clone was found many times. This chain uses TRBV5-1 with TRBJ1-4; 10 bases are shared with TRBD1. With V trimmed by 3 bases and J by 7 bases, 3 bases remained unmatched. The CDR3 is made up of 14 amino acids. Germline V gene data show CDR1 as SGHRS and CDR2 as YFSETQ. This CDR3 reads CASSSGQGTEKLFF. The CDR3 nucleotides are TGCGCCAGCAGCTCGGGACAGGGGACTGAAAAACTGTTTTTT.

CDR3 in amino acids: CASSSNQEEDSPLHF. Written as DNA, the CDR3 is TGTGCCAGCAGCTCCAATCAGGAGGAGGATTCACCCCTCCACTTT. The chain recombines TRBV21-1 with TRBJ1-6. TRBV21-1 is a documented pseudogene. The CDR3 contains 15 residues.